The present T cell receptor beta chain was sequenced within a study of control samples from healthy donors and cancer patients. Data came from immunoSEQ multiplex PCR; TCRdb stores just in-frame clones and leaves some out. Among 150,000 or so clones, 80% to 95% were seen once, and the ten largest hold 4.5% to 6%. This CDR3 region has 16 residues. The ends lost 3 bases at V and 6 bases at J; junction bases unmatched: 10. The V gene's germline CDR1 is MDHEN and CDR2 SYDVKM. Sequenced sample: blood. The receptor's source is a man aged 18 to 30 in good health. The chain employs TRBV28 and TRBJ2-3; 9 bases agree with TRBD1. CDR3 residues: CASSFGTGTSLDTQYF. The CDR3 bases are TGTGCCAGCAGTTTTGGGACAGGGACGAGTTTGGATACGCAGTATTTT.